This TCR beta chain was sequenced in a study of immune evolution from preneoplasia to lung adenocarcinoma. Study information: HLA loss of heterozygosity: around 6.5% AIS, about 15% MIA, around 33% ADC, none AAH. Overall study findings and caveats: Later-stage lesions appeared to have more T cells, more diversity, less clonality. From normal lung to invasive adenocarcinoma, top clone frequencies appeared to decrease.

The CDR3 has 12 residues. The germline V gene encodes CDR1 SQVTM and CDR2 ANQGSEA. The V end was cut by 5 bases, the J end by 5 bases, with 10 bases between. Turning to this clone: Its antigen is not identified.

Macro-dissection enriched premalignant or tumor cells before nucleic acid extraction. The protocol was immunoSEQ multiplex PCR, while the TCRdb copy is restricted to in-frame clones and leaves out a portion. The sample has several thousand clones; more than 70% are singletons. The sequenced material came from FFPE minimally invasive lung adenocarcinoma tissue. The chain carries TRBV29-1 and TRBJ1-5; TRBD1 might be the D (5 bases). The source is a person between 70 and 80 years old with lung adenocarcinoma. This CDR3 is CSVSEGDQPQHF. The CDR3 DNA is TGCAGCGTTTCGGAAGGGGATCAGCCCCAGCATTTT. Using reference TRBV29-1 and TRBJ1-5 for the parts outside the CDR3, the full variable domain is SAVISQKPSRDICQRGTSLTIQCQVDSQVTMMFWYRQQPGQSLTLIATANQGSEATYESGFVIDKFPISRPNLTFSTLTVSNMSPEDSSIYLCSVSEGDQPQHFGDGTRLSIL.